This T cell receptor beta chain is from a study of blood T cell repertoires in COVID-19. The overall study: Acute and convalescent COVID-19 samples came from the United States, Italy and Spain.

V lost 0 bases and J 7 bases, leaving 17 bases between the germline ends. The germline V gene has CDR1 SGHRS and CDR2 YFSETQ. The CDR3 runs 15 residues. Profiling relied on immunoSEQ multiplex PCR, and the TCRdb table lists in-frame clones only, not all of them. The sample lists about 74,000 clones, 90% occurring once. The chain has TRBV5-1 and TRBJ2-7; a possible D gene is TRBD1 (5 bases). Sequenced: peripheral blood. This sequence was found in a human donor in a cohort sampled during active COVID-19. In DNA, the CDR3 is TGCGCCAGCAGCTTGGGGCAGGGCCTGGCGAGGGAGCAGTACTTC. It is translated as CASSLGQGLAREQYF.